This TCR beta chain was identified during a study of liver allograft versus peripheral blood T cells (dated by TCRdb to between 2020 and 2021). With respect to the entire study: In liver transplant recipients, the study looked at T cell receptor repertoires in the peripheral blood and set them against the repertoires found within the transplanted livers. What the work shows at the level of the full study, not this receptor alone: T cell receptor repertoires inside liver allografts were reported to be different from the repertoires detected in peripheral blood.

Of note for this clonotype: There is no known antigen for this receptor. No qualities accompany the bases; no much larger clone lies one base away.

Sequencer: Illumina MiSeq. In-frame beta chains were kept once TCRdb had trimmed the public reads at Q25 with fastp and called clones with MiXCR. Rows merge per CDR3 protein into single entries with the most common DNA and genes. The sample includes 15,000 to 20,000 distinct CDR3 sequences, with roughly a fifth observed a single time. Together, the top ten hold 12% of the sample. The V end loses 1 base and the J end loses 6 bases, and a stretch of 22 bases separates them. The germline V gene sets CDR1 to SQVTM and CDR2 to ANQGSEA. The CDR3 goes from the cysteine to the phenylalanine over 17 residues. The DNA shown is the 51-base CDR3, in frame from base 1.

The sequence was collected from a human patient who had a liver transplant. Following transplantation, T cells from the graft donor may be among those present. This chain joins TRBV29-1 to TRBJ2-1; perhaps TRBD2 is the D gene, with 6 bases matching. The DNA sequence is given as TGCAGCGTTGAAGTGACCGGGGAGGTCAAACTGGGCAATGAGCAGTTCTTC. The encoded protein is CSVEVTGEVKLGNEQFF.